This TCR beta chain was captured by sequencing in a study of cytomegalovirus exposure and HLA in healthy donors. Only one count was recorded for this clone. Its antigen is currently unknown. This CDR3 spans 15 amino acids. Germline CDR1 reads MNHEY; CDR2 reads SVGAGI. Trimming stripped 2 bases from V and 3 bases from J, with 13 bases between. Amplification used 60 Vbeta primers and 13 Jbeta primers. Profiling relied on immunoSEQ multiplex PCR, and the TCRdb table lists in-frame clones only, not all of them. Of approximately 170,000 clones detected, about 76% appear once; the ten largest clones hold 7.4%. Study-wide points: When a later analysis compared HLA-associated TCR beta chains with equally common others, the HLA-associated chains turned out to be more clonally expanded and to have lower generation probabilities. In the analysis, some V segments, TRBV6-2 and TRBV6-3 included, were excluded as indistinguishable.

The V gene is TRBV6-5, the J gene TRBJ1-2; the D is unclear. The sample was PBMCs. The sequence was obtained from a male donor in good health and CMV-seropositive. The CDR3 bases are TGTGCCAGCAGTTACAAGCTGGGAGCCGACTATGGCTACACCTTC. Translation: CASSYKLGADYGYTF.